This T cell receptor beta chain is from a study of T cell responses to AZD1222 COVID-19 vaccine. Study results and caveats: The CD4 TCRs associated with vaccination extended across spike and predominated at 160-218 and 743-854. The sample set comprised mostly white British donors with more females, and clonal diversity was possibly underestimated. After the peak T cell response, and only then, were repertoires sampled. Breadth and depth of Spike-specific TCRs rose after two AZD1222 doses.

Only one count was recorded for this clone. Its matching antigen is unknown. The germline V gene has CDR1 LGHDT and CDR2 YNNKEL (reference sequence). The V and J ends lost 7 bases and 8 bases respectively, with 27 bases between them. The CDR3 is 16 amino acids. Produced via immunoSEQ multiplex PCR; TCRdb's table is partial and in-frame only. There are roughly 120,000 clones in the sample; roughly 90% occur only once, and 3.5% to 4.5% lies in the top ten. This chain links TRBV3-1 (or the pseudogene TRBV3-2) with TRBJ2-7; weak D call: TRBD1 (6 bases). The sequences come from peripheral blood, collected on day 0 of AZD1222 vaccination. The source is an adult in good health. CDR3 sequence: CASMGWKTGFVLKQYF. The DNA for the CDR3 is TGTGCCAGCATGGGGTGGAAAACAGGGTTCGTGTTGAAGCAGTACTTC.